Below are 29 T cell receptor beta chains sequenced from a single sample in a study of blood T cell repertoires in COVID-19. Some clones are missing from TCRdb's copy, which holds only in-frame ones; the method was immunoSEQ multiplex PCR. The data hold under 200,000 clones, with approximately 91% observed a single time. The specimen was peripheral blood. The receptor set was obtained from a man aged 18 to 30 with acute or convalescent COVID-19.

This CDR3 is CASSPPGLAVSSYEQYF. DNA of the CDR3: TGTGCCAGCTCACCTCCCGGACTAGCGGTCAGCTCCTACGAGCAGTACTTC. The J gene is TRBJ2-7, the V gene TRBV18; 10 bases align to TRBD2. Germline CDR1 and CDR2: KGHSH and LQKENI. There are 17 residues in the CDR3. Trimming removed 3 bases from V and 0 bases from J; junction bases left unmatched: 8.

The rearrangement uses TRBV27 and TRBJ1-2; D is perhaps TRBD1 (5 bases). In germline, CDR1 is MNHEY, CDR2 SMNVEV (reference sequence). The CDR3 has 13 residues. V lost 4 bases and J 1 base, leaving 7 bases between the germline ends. The CDR3, as DNA: TGTGCCAGCAGTTCGACAGTTAACTATGGCTACACCTTC. Its protein product is CASSSTVNYGYTF.

The CDR3 bases are TGCGCCAGCAGCCCTGGTTCTAACAGGGGGGGCGAAAAACTGTTTTTT. Translating gives CASSPGSNRGGEKLFF. The chain couples TRBV5-1 to TRBJ1-4, with TRBD1 matching 8 bases. Germline CDR1 and CDR2: SGHRS and YFSETQ. The CDR3 has 16 residues. V gave up 4 bases and J gave up 8 bases; unmatched junction bases: 13.

This sequence joins TRBV27 and TRBJ1-1, with D unclear. Germline-derived CDR1 and CDR2 are MNHEY and SMNVEV (reference sequence). The CDR3 covers 13 residues. V dropped 2 bases and J dropped 1 base, with 5 bases sitting between them. The CDR3 coding sequence is TGTGCCAGCAGTTTAGGGCGGAACACTGAAGCTTTCTTT. Protein: CASSLGRNTEAFF.

This chain links TRBV19 with TRBJ1-1; 9 bases are shared with TRBD1. V shed 6 bases, J shed 6 bases, and the junction held 5 bases outside the gene matches. The CDR3 is made up of 13 amino acids. Germline V lookup: CDR1 LNHDA, CDR2 SQIVND (reference sequence). The CDR3 region is CASRKTGGPEAFF. CDR3 DNA: TGTGCCAGTAGGAAAACAGGGGGCCCTGAAGCTTTCTTT. The whole variable domain, remainder taken from reference TRBV19 and TRBJ1-1, is DGGITQSPKYLFRKEGQNVTLSCEQNLNHDAMYWYRQDPGQGLRLIYYSQIVNDFQKGDIAEGYSVSREKKESFPLTVTSAQKNPTAFYLCASRKTGGPEAFFGQGTRLTVV.

The V gene is TRBV5-8, the J gene TRBJ1-1; a weak D match, TRBD1 (6 bases). V lost 3 bases and J lost 10, with 16 bases in between. This CDR3 is built from 13 residues. Germline CDR1 is SGHTS and CDR2 is YDEGEE. CDR3 bases: TGTGCCAGCAGCTCGAGGACAGTAAAAGGAGCTTTCTTT. Protein sequence: CASSSRTVKGAFF.

This rearrangement joins TRBV28 to TRBJ2-7; D might be TRBD1 (5 bases). Between the trimmed V and J ends, which lost 2 bases and 5 bases, there was a span of 10 bases. The germline CDR1 and CDR2 sequences are MDHEN and SYDVKM. There are 13 residues in the CDR3. CDR3 coding DNA: TGTGCCAGCAGTTTAGCAGGGAACGACGAGCAGTACTTC. Translated: CASSLAGNDEQYF.

The chain couples TRBV20-1 to TRBJ1-1; no clear D. Germline V gene lookup returns CDR1 DFQATT and CDR2 SNEGSKA (reference sequence). Trimming pared 0 bases from V and 10 bases from J, leaving 9 bases between. This CDR3 is built from 11 residues. Written as DNA, the CDR3 is TGCAGTGCTAGAGATACAGTTCTAGCTTTCTTT. It translates to CSARDTVLAFF.

Only one count was recorded for this clone. The rearrangement links TRBV9 to TRBJ1-6; 7 nucleotides match TRBD1. With V trimmed by 4 bases and J by 9 bases, 7 bases remained unmatched. Germline V gene sequence: CDR1 SGDLS, CDR2 YYNGEE. The CDR3 extends over 14 amino acids. The CDR3 nucleotides read TGTGCCAGCAGCTCAACAGGGGAGGCTTCACCCCTCCACTTT. It translates to CASSSTGEASPLHF.

The V and J genes are TRBV2 and TRBJ2-3; 13 nucleotides align to TRBD2. The germline CDR1 and CDR2 sequences are SNHLY and FYNNEI. The CDR3 runs to 18 residues. Trimming took 6 bases from V and 2 from J; bases not matched to a gene: 11. CDR3 sequence: CASRPTSGGARLTDTQYF. The CDR3 nucleotides are TGTGCCAGCAGGCCCACTAGCGGGGGGGCTCGTCTCACAGATACGCAGTATTTT.

The CDR3 bases are TGTGCCAGCAGCGGACCTATTGGCTACACCGGGGAGCTGTTTTTT. Translated, it gives CASSGPIGYTGELFF. The chain is built from TRBV19 and TRBJ2-2; D is perhaps TRBD2 (5 bases). V was cut by 9 bases and J by 3 bases, with 17 bases left in between. Germline V gives CDR1 LNHDA, CDR2 SQIVND (reference sequence). This CDR3 comprises 15 residues.

CDR3 nucleotides: TGTGCCAGTAGTACAGGGGGAGGTAGCAATCAGCCCCAGCATTTT. Translating it yields CASSTGGGSNQPQHF. This sequence joins TRBV19 and TRBJ1-5, with 7 nucleotides matching TRBD1. The length of the CDR3 is 15 residues. J gave up 0 bases and V 4 bases, and 3 bases lay outside the gene matches. Per germline, CDR1 LNHDA and CDR2 SQIVND (reference sequence).

This clone was observed a single time. The gene calls are TRBV6-5 and TRBJ1-2, with 10 bases aligning to TRBD1. CDR3 length: 15 residues. Germline V CDR1 and CDR2: MNHEY, SVGAGI. Trimming removed 4 bases from V and 4 bases from J; junction bases left unmatched: 6. This CDR3 is CASSLTGTGAYGYTF. In DNA, the CDR3 is TGTGCCAGCAGTTTAACCGGGACAGGGGCCTATGGCTACACCTTC.

This rearrangement joins TRBV3-1 (or the pseudogene TRBV3-2) to TRBJ1-2; D is uncertain. V was shortened by 3 bases and J by 0 bases, with 8 bases between the two germline ends. This CDR3 has 14 amino acids. The germline V gene encodes CDR1 LGHDT and CDR2 YNNKEL (reference sequence). CDR3 loop: CASSHTGANYGYTF. In DNA, the CDR3 is TGTGCCAGCAGCCACACGGGAGCTAACTATGGCTACACCTTC.

This rearrangement joins TRBV18 to TRBJ2-5; D may be TRBD2 (6 bases). The CDR3 has 15 amino acids. CDR1 and CDR2 (germline): KGHSH, LQKENI. V dropped 1 base and J dropped 4 bases, with 13 bases sitting between them. The CDR3 region has the DNA TGTGCCAGCTCACCACTAGCGGCGAAGCTAGAGACCCAGTACTTC. Its protein product is CASSPLAAKLETQYF.

The V call is TRBV11-2, the J call TRBJ1-1; possible D gene TRBD1, 5 bases. The CDR3 spans 12 residues. Deletions cut 6 bases from V and 10 bases from J, with 15 bases between. The germline CDR1 and CDR2 sequences are SGHAT and FQNNGV. This chain's CDR3 is CASSEAGRRAFF. CDR3 nucleotide sequence: TGTGCCAGCAGTGAGGCAGGGCGCAGAGCTTTCTTT.

The rearrangement joins TRBV19 to TRBJ2-1; D not resolved. CDR3 length equals 12 residues. The germline gives CDR1 LNHDA, CDR2 SQIVND (reference sequence). Trimming removed 1 base at V and 5 bases at J, with 3 bases between. The CDR3 loop reads CASSIANNEQFF. In nucleotides, the CDR3 is TGTGCCAGTAGTATAGCCAACAATGAGCAGTTCTTC.

The genes are TRBV9 and TRBJ1-4; no definite D call. CDR1 and CDR2 from the germline V gene are SGDLS and YYNGEE. V was pared by 0 bases and J by 15 bases, with 18 bases between. This CDR3 region has 14 residues. The CDR3 DNA sequence: TGTGCCAGCAGCGTAGAAGATTCGGATGAGAGGTTGTTTTTT. This translates into CASSVEDSDERLFF. Looking up the rest from reference TRBV9 and TRBJ1-4 gives the full variable domain: DSGVTQTPKHLITATGQRVTLRCSPRSGDLSVYWYQQSLDQGLQFLIQYYNGEERAKGNILERFSAQQFPDLHSELNLSSLELGDSALYFCASSVEDSDERLFFGSGTQLSVL.

The chain uses TRBV6-5 and TRBJ1-2, with 7 bases lining up with TRBD1. Losses at the gene ends were 6 bases for V and 5 bases for J; bases not matched to a gene: 12. The V gene's germline CDR1 is MNHEY and CDR2 SVGAGI. This CDR3 region has 15 residues. The CDR3 loop reads CASRPTGEPFYGYTF. DNA of the CDR3: TGTGCCAGCAGACCCACAGGGGAACCTTTTTATGGCTACACCTTC.

This clone was recorded a few times. This chain joins TRBV27 and TRBJ2-2; no firm D call. Germline lookup yields CDR1 MNHEY and CDR2 SMNVEV (reference sequence). V was cut by 3 bases and J by 0 bases, with 5 bases left in between. This CDR3 comprises 14 residues. The CDR3 DNA follows: TGTGCCAGCAGTTTGGGCCCGAACACCGGGGAGCTGTTTTTT. Protein product: CASSLGPNTGELFF.

The chain recombines TRBV6-1 with TRBJ1-2; D is ambiguous. Germline CDR1 and CDR2: MNHNS and SASEGT. CDR3 length equals 13 residues. With 1 base removed from V and 0 bases from J, the gap between germline ends came to 3 bases. The CDR3 spells CASSEVANYGYTF. The DNA of the CDR3 is TGTGCCAGCAGTGAAGTAGCTAACTATGGCTACACCTTC.

The chain combines TRBV5-5 with TRBJ2-1; D not certain. There are 12 residues in the CDR3. Between the trimmed V and J ends, which lost 4 bases and 7 bases, there was a span of 9 bases. CDR1 and CDR2 from the germline V gene are SGHKS and YYEKEE (reference sequence). Written as DNA, the CDR3 is TGTGCCAGCAGCATCCCTTCGAATGAGCAGTTCTTC. This sequence encodes CASSIPSNEQFF.

This clone was picked up many times. The genes are TRBV3-1 (or the pseudogene TRBV3-2) and TRBJ1-4; TRBD1 matches 10 bases. This CDR3 contains 14 residues. Trimming cost V 4 bases and J 10 bases; bases outside gene matches: 6. Germline-derived CDR1 and CDR2 are LGHDT and YNNKEL (reference sequence). This CDR3 is CASSLGTGEGKLFF. The CDR3 DNA sequence: TGTGCCAGCAGCCTCGGGACAGGGGAGGGAAAACTGTTTTTT.

This clone was counted a single time. The chain uses TRBV9 and TRBJ1-2; D gene uncertain. Trimming took off 5 bases at V and 3 bases at J, with 17 bases between the two ends. The CDR3 is 15 amino acids. The germline V gene encodes CDR1 SGDLS and CDR2 YYNGEE. The CDR3, as DNA: TGTGCCAGCAGTAAAGGGAGTACCCGGGACTATGGCTACACCTTC. Translated: CASSKGSTRDYGYTF.

The V gene is TRBV5-8, the J gene TRBJ1-6; 7 bases match TRBD1. The V gene's germline CDR1 is SGHTS and CDR2 YDEGEE. The CDR3 extends over 19 amino acids. The V gene end was trimmed by 6 bases and the J gene end by 6 bases; junction bases not matched to a gene: 21. The CDR3 reads CASTPGTELIGELNSPLHF. CDR3 coding DNA: TGTGCCAGCACCCCGGGGACAGAACTTATTGGGGAACTTAATTCACCCCTCCACTTT.

The chain uses TRBV24-1 and TRBJ1-2; perhaps TRBD1 as D (6 bases). The CDR3 loop spans 13 amino acids. Germline V lookup: CDR1 KGHDR, CDR2 SFDVKD. Trimming removed 10 bases at V and 6 bases at J, with 17 bases between. CDR3 loop: CATKYTGPDGYTF. The CDR3, as DNA: TGTGCCACGAAATACACAGGGCCCGATGGCTACACCTTC.

Turning to this clone: Other DNA sequences within the sample encode an identical CDR3. The CDR3 here is CASRGGYNEQFF. CDR3 coding DNA: TGTGCCAGTCGTGGGGGGTACAATGAGCAGTTCTTC. This chain joins TRBV19 and TRBJ2-1; possibly TRBD2 for D (6 bases). Deletions cut 8 bases from V and 4 bases from J, with 9 bases between. CDR1 is LNHDA and CDR2 is SQIVND in the germline V gene (reference sequence). The CDR3 contains 12 residues.

This chain uses TRBV5-1 with TRBJ2-3, with D unclear. Germline CDR1 SGHRS, CDR2 YFSETQ. CDR3 length: 14 amino acids. Deletions cut 0 bases from V and 0 bases from J, with 5 bases between. The CDR3 loop reads CASSLGLSTDTQYF. As DNA, the CDR3 is TGCGCCAGCAGCTTGGGACTTAGCACAGATACGCAGTATTTT.

V gene TRBV7-9 combines with J gene TRBJ2-1, with 12 bases aligning to TRBD2. CDR1 and CDR2 from the germline V gene are SEHNR and FQNEAQ (reference sequence). After removal of 4 bases from V and 8 bases from J, the junction contained 6 bases not matched to a gene. The CDR3 is made up of 15 amino acids. The CDR3 DNA follows: TGTGCCAGCAGCTCGACTAGCGGGAGTTTCCATGAGCAGTTCTTC. Its translation is CASSSTSGSFHEQFF.